These 2 T cell receptor beta chains were all obtained from the same sample, sequenced in a study of PD-1 blockade in mismatch repair-deficient tumors. Measured with immunoSEQ multiplex PCR; TCRdb has only the in-frame clones, and not every one. This table has some 51,000 clones, over 70% appearing once. This specimen consisted of peripheral blood, obtained approximately 18 weeks after starting pembrolizumab. Receptor source: an adult with mismatch repair-deficient cancer.

V usage is TRBV19 and J usage is TRBJ1-2; D call uncertain. Trimming stripped 7 bases from V and 4 bases from J, with 13 bases between. From germline, CDR1 is LNHDA and CDR2 SQIVND (reference sequence). The CDR3 covers 13 residues. The CDR3 DNA follows: TGTGCCAGTAACACAGACCCGTTCTATGGCTACACCTTC. It specifies CASNTDPFYGYTF.

This rearrangement joins TRBV7-9 to TRBJ2-2; D call uncertain. Trimming stripped 1 base from V and 0 bases from J, with 6 bases between. Germline V gives CDR1 SEHNR, CDR2 FQNEAQ (reference sequence). The CDR3 loop spans 15 amino acids. The CDR3 loop is CASSLGATNTGELFF. CDR3 DNA: TGTGCCAGCAGCTTAGGGGCAACGAACACCGGGGAGCTGTTTTTT.